This T cell receptor (beta chain) emerged from a study of blood T cell repertoires in COVID-19. Using immunoSEQ multiplex PCR, the repertoire was profiled, and TCRdb retains in-frame clones only, with some absent. Of a few hundred thousand clones detected, 88% appear once; the ten largest clones hold just under 0.8%. The CDR3 runs 15 residues. Between the trimmed V and J ends, which lost 1 base and 7 bases, there was a span of 11 bases. The V gene's germline CDR1 is LGHDT and CDR2 YNNKEL (reference sequence). Sequenced: peripheral blood. The chain employs TRBV3-1 (or the pseudogene TRBV3-2) and TRBJ1-6; D call uncertain. The receptor was derived from a woman aged 25-40 years with acute or convalescent COVID-19. The CDR3 loop is CASSQGSGINSPLHF. The CDR3 DNA follows: TGTGCCAGCAGCCAAGGTAGCGGCATCAATTCACCCCTCCACTTT.